Each of the 28 T cell receptor beta chains below was sequenced from the same sample in a study of blood T cell repertoires in COVID-19. Clones were sequenced by immunoSEQ multiplex PCR, and TCRdb holds only the in-frame ones, with some missing. The table shows 300,000 to 400,000 clones, with about 90% occurring only once. The sequencing input was peripheral blood. The receptors derive from a woman aged 55-69 years with COVID-19, enrolled during active disease.

The J gene is TRBJ2-1, the V gene TRBV24-1; 8 nucleotides agree with TRBD1. After removal of 3 bases from V and 0 bases from J, the junction contained 6 bases not matched to a gene. There are 17 residues in the CDR3. CDR1 and CDR2 from the germline V gene are KGHDR and SFDVKD. The DNA for the CDR3 is TGTGCCACCAGTGATGTTTCCGGGACAGGCTCCTACAATGAGCAGTTCTTC. This translates into CATSDVSGTGSYNEQFF.

The rearrangement links TRBV15 to TRBJ1-4, with TRBD1 matching over 7 bases. This CDR3 spans 15 amino acids. Germline V gives CDR1 LNHNV, CDR2 YYDKDF (reference sequence). The V gene end was trimmed by 4 bases and the J gene end by 3 bases; junction bases not matched to a gene: 5. CDR3 DNA sequence: TGTGCCACCAGCATTCGACAGGGTCCTAATGAAAAACTGTTTTTT. This translates into CATSIRQGPNEKLFF.

This chain joins TRBV4-1 and TRBJ1-3; TRBD1 agrees at 9 bases. This CDR3 has 16 amino acids. In germline, CDR1 is MGHRA, CDR2 YSYEKL. J gave up 3 bases and V 3 bases, and 6 bases lay outside the gene matches. The CDR3 region is CASSQKQGANGNTIYF. The CDR3 coding sequence is TGCGCCAGCAGCCAGAAACAGGGGGCGAATGGAAACACCATATATTTT.

The V gene is TRBV2, the J gene TRBJ2-7; maybe TRBD1 (5 bases). Trimming took off 4 bases at V and 0 bases at J, with 10 bases between the two ends. This CDR3 region has 14 residues. The germline CDR1 and CDR2 sequences are SNHLY and FYNNEI. The DNA of the CDR3 is TGTGCCAGCAGTGCGAACAGGTTCTCCTACGAGCAGTACTTC. This translates into CASSANRFSYEQYF. The whole variable domain, filled in from reference TRBV2 and TRBJ2-7, reads EPEVTQTPSHQVTQMGQEVILRCVPISNHLYFYWYRQILGQKVEFLVSFYNNEISEKSEIFDDQFSVERPDGSNFTLKIRSTKLEDSAMYFCASSANRFSYEQYFGPGTRLTVT.

About this clone: The sample holds other DNA sequences that translate to the same CDR3. The chain joins TRBV5-1 to TRBJ1-1, with D perhaps TRBD1 (6 bases). Germline V gene lookup returns CDR1 SGHRS and CDR2 YFSETQ. The CDR3 loop spans 13 amino acids. Trimming took 7 bases from V and 0 from J, leaving 10 bases between them. CDR3 in amino acids: CASSGQMNTEAFF. CDR3 bases: TGCGCCAGCTCCGGACAGATGAACACTGAAGCTTTCTTT. Together with reference TRBV5-1 and TRBJ1-1, the CDR3 gives the full variable domain: KAGVTQTPRYLIKTRGQQVTLSCSPISGHRSVSWYQQTPGQGLQFLFEYFSETQRNKGNFPGRFSGRQFSNSRSEMNVSTLELGDSALYLCASSGQMNTEAFFGQGTRLTVV.

The chain carries TRBV6-5 and TRBJ1-5; 7 bases match TRBD1. The CDR3 covers 15 residues. CDR1 is MNHEY and CDR2 is SVGAGI in the germline V gene. The J segment lost 2 bases and the V segment lost 5 bases, leaving 6 bases of the junction unmatched. This chain's CDR3 is CASSRQGFGNQPQHF. DNA of the CDR3: TGTGCCAGCAGTCGACAGGGATTTGGCAATCAGCCCCAGCATTTT.

The chain recombines TRBV2 with TRBJ1-5, with TRBD1 as a possible D gene (6 bases). Trimming pared 6 bases from V and 0 bases from J, leaving 12 bases between. This CDR3 is 15 amino acids long. Germline V gene sequence: CDR1 SNHLY, CDR2 FYNNEI. CDR3 sequence (DNA): TGTGCCAGCAGGGACCAGACAGGTAGCAATCAGCCCCAGCATTTT. Amino acids: CASRDQTGSNQPQHF.

The chain combines TRBV5-1 with TRBJ1-2; D call uncertain. This CDR3 region has 14 residues. Trimming took 1 base from V and 5 from J, leaving 12 bases between them. Germline V gene data show CDR1 as SGHRS and CDR2 as YFSETQ. CDR3 in amino acids: CASSLIGPGYGYTF. Here the CDR3 DNA reads TGCGCCAGCAGCTTGATAGGCCCGGGGTATGGCTACACCTTC.

The rearrangement joins TRBV19 to TRBJ2-2; 7 nucleotides match TRBD2. The CDR3 runs 14 residues. Per germline, CDR1 LNHDA and CDR2 SQIVND (reference sequence). J was trimmed by 1 base and V by 8 bases; bases with no gene match: 4. The CDR3 sequence: CASRGERNTGELFF. In DNA, the CDR3 is TGTGCCAGTCGGGGGGAAAGGAACACCGGGGAGCTGTTTTTT.

The V gene is TRBV10-1, the J gene TRBJ1-5; D possibly corresponds to TRBD1 (6 bases). CDR1 and CDR2 (germline): WNHNN, SYGVQD (reference sequence). V gave up 9 bases and J gave up 3 bases, with 12 bases separating them. The CDR3 loop spans 13 amino acids. This chain's CDR3 is CARRTDTNQPQHF. DNA for the CDR3: TGCGCCAGGCGGACAGATACCAATCAGCCCCAGCATTTT.

In its sample, this clone was seen once. This chain connects TRBV11-2 to TRBJ2-7; tentatively, D is TRBD2 (5 bases). CDR3 length: 15 amino acids. V lost 1 base and J lost 0, with 10 bases in between. Per germline, CDR1 SGHAT and CDR2 FQNNGV. The CDR3 spells CASSLVLGSSYEQYF. DNA of the CDR3: TGTGCCAGCAGCTTAGTGCTAGGGAGCTCCTACGAGCAGTACTTC. The full variable domain, in which reference TRBV11-2 and TRBJ2-7 provide the parts outside the CDR3, is EAGVAQSPRYKIIEKRQSVAFWCNPISGHATLYWYQQILGQGPKLLIQFQNNGVVDDSQLPKDRFSAERLKGVDSTLKIQPAKLEDSAVYLCASSLVLGSSYEQYFGPGTRLTVT.

The chain recombines TRBV6-6 with TRBJ2-2, with 12 nucleotides matching TRBD1. The V gene end was trimmed by 6 bases and the J gene end by 1 base; junction bases not matched to a gene: 9. Looked up from germline, CDR1 is MNHNY and CDR2 is SVGAGI (reference sequence). The CDR3 spans 18 residues. CDR3 coding DNA: TGTGCCAGCAGCCGAGGGACAGGGGGCAACCTGAACACCGGGGAGCTGTTTTTT. It translates to CASSRGTGGNLNTGELFF.

The CDR3 sequence is CASSLWGVETQYF. The CDR3 nucleotides read TGTGCCAGCAGCCTCTGGGGGGTAGAGACCCAGTACTTC. This sequence joins TRBV11-2 and TRBJ2-5, with D possibly matching TRBD2 (6 bases). CDR3 length: 13 residues. Germline values: CDR1 SGHAT, CDR2 FQNNGV. With 5 bases removed from V and 4 bases from J, the gap between germline ends came to 11 bases. Full variable domain (outside the CDR3, taken from reference TRBV11-2 and TRBJ2-5): EAGVAQSPRYKIIEKRQSVAFWCNPISGHATLYWYQQILGQGPKLLIQFQNNGVVDDSQLPKDRFSAERLKGVDSTLKIQPAKLEDSAVYLCASSLWGVETQYFGPGTRLLVL.

The V call is TRBV5-4, the J call TRBJ2-1; TRBD2 matches at 7 bases. Per the germline V gene, CDR1 is SGHNT and CDR2 is YYREEE (reference sequence). Germline trimming cut 4 bases from V and 5 bases from J; bases unmatched to any gene: 12. The CDR3 consists of 16 residues. CDR3 sequence reads: CASSPSQGGGNNEQFF. CDR3 DNA sequence: TGTGCCAGCAGCCCAAGTCAGGGCGGGGGAAACAATGAGCAGTTCTTC.

The rearrangement joins TRBV6-5 to TRBJ1-4; TRBD1 is a possible D gene (6 bases). The CDR3 sequence is 15 residues long. Trimming pared 6 bases from V and 8 bases from J, leaving 19 bases between. Germline CDR1 is MNHEY and CDR2 is SVGAGI. CDR3 DNA: TGTGCCAGCAGCTCACAGGGCTGGAAGGGAGAAAAACTGTTTTTT. This codes for CASSSQGWKGEKLFF.

This clone was counted between two and nine times. Other DNA sequences in the sample encode the same CDR3. J is TRBJ1-5 and V is TRBV19; no clear D gene. V gave up 3 bases and J gave up 1 base, with 7 bases separating them. The CDR3 is 14 amino acids. Germline V gene data show CDR1 as LNHDA and CDR2 as SQIVND (reference sequence). The CDR3 DNA is TGTGCCAGTAGTATTGGAGGCAGCAATCAGCCCCAGCATTTT. Its protein is CASSIGGSNQPQHF. Together with reference TRBV19 and TRBJ1-5, the CDR3 gives the full variable domain: DGGITQSPKYLFRKEGQNVTLSCEQNLNHDAMYWYRQDPGQGLRLIYYSQIVNDFQKGDIAEGYSVSREKKESFPLTVTSAQKNPTAFYLCASSIGGSNQPQHFGDGTRLSIL.

This chain uses TRBV30 with TRBJ2-5; D is perhaps TRBD1 (6 bases). Trimming removed 5 bases at V and 2 bases at J, with 12 bases between. The CDR3 length is 13 residues. Germline loops: CDR1 GTSNPN, CDR2 SVGIG (reference sequence). CDR3 bases: TGTGCCTGGGGGACACAGAAACAAGAGACCCAGTACTTC. Translation gives CAWGTQKQETQYF.

This sequence joins TRBV2 and TRBJ2-5, with D uncertain. Trimming shortened V by 10 bases and J by 0 bases, and 9 bases separated the two germline ends. From germline, CDR1 is SNHLY and CDR2 FYNNEI. The CDR3 loop spans 12 amino acids. CDR3 in amino acids: CATQMYQETQYF. As DNA, the CDR3 is TGTGCCACCCAGATGTACCAAGAGACCCAGTACTTC.

This clone appeared a few times. The chain carries TRBV5-5 and TRBJ2-7; 8 bases fit TRBD1. The V segment lost 6 bases and the J segment 3 bases; nucleotides outside the gene matches: 8. Germline CDR1 and CDR2: SGHKS and YYEKEE (reference sequence). This CDR3 is built from 14 residues. The CDR3 protein is CASTPLGTGYEQYF. The CDR3 DNA follows: TGTGCCAGCACCCCCTTGGGGACAGGCTACGAGCAGTACTTC.

This chain joins TRBV14 and TRBJ1-5, with D maybe TRBD1 (6 bases). Germline CDR1 SGHDN, CDR2 FVKESK. V dropped 3 bases and J dropped 7 bases, with 16 bases sitting between them. The CDR3 extends over 15 amino acids. CDR3 in amino acids: CASSQGTGRGQPQHF. In DNA form, the CDR3 reads TGTGCCAGCAGCCAGGGCACAGGGAGAGGCCAGCCCCAGCATTTT.

The V and J genes are TRBV28 and TRBJ2-1; 8 positions agree with TRBD2. The CDR3 length is 14 residues. From germline, CDR1 is MDHEN and CDR2 SYDVKM. Germline trimming cut 10 bases from V and 4 bases from J; bases unmatched to any gene: 9. CDR3 region: CATSSGGGYNEQFF. The CDR3 DNA reads TGTGCCACATCTTCCGGGGGGGGATACAATGAGCAGTTCTTC.

V usage is TRBV19 and J usage is TRBJ2-3; D may be TRBD2 (6 bases). Per germline, CDR1 LNHDA and CDR2 SQIVND (reference sequence). The CDR3 loop spans 15 amino acids. V lost 3 bases and J 4 bases, leaving 14 bases between the germline ends. The CDR3 sequence: CASSIPNGGSDTQYF. The CDR3 coding sequence is TGTGCCAGTAGTATCCCCAACGGGGGTTCAGATACGCAGTATTTT.

The chain recombines TRBV27 with TRBJ1-2, with D perhaps TRBD1 (6 bases). The CDR3 sequence is 16 residues long. The V end was cut by 2 bases, the J end by 8 bases, with 21 bases between. Germline V CDR1 and CDR2: MNHEY, SMNVEV (reference sequence). The CDR3 protein is CASSLTRTATGRGYTF. The CDR3 DNA reads as TGTGCCAGCAGTTTAACAAGGACAGCTACGGGAAGGGGCTACACCTTC.

The sample holds a few counts of this clone. The V gene is TRBV5-1, the J gene TRBJ2-7; 11 nucleotides agree with TRBD2. The CDR3 spans 16 residues. The J segment lost 2 bases and the V segment lost 0 bases, leaving 4 bases of the junction unmatched. The V gene's germline CDR1 is SGHRS and CDR2 YFSETQ. CDR3: CASSLEGTSGPYEQYF. For the CDR3, the DNA is TGCGCCAGCAGCTTGGAAGGGACTAGCGGACCCTACGAGCAGTACTTC. Drawing the rest from reference TRBV5-1 and TRBJ2-7, the complete variable domain is KAGVTQTPRYLIKTRGQQVTLSCSPISGHRSVSWYQQTPGQGLQFLFEYFSETQRNKGNFPGRFSGRQFSNSRSEMNVSTLELGDSALYLCASSLEGTSGPYEQYFGPGTRLTVT.

The gene calls are TRBV27 and TRBJ2-5, with 10 bases that match TRBD2. The CDR3 covers 16 residues. V lost 8 bases and J lost 3; bases outside the gene matches: 12. The germline CDR1 and CDR2 sequences are MNHEY and SMNVEV (reference sequence). CDR3 sequence reads: CASSPGSGGTKETQYF. DNA of the CDR3: TGTGCCAGCTCCCCAGGTAGCGGGGGGACTAAAGAGACCCAGTACTTC.

The chain carries TRBV27 and TRBJ2-7; perhaps TRBD2 as D (6 bases). V was cut by 5 bases and J by 3 bases, with 17 bases left in between. Germline lookup yields CDR1 MNHEY and CDR2 SMNVEV (reference sequence). The CDR3 has 15 residues. The CDR3 bases are TGTGCCAGCAGTGTCCGGGACGGGAGCTTCTACGAGCAGTACTTC. Protein: CASSVRDGSFYEQYF.

This chain joins TRBV28 and TRBJ2-1, with 10 bases that match TRBD2. The CDR3 totals 14 residues. Per the germline V gene, CDR1 is MDHEN and CDR2 is SYDVKM. Unmatched junction bases numbered 16, after V lost 8 bases and J lost 15 bases. The CDR3 nucleotides read TGTGCCAGCGCGGGGGCTAGCGGGAGCCAAATGCCGTTCTTC. Protein product: CASAGASGSQMPFF.

The chain recombines TRBV28 with TRBJ1-1, with TRBD1 identical over 11 bases. The V gene's germline CDR1 is MDHEN and CDR2 SYDVKM. V dropped 2 bases and J dropped 4; count of bases not matched to a gene: 3. This CDR3 has 15 residues. This chain's CDR3 is CASSLGGTGGTEAFF. The CDR3, as DNA: TGTGCCAGCAGTTTAGGAGGGACAGGGGGCACTGAAGCTTTCTTT. Drawing the rest from reference TRBV28 and TRBJ1-1, the complete variable domain is DVKVTQSSRYLVKRTGEKVFLECVQDMDHENMFWYRQDPGLGLRLIYFSYDVKMKEKGDIPEGYSVSREKKERFSLILESASTNQTSMYLCASSLGGTGGTEAFFGQGTRLTVV.